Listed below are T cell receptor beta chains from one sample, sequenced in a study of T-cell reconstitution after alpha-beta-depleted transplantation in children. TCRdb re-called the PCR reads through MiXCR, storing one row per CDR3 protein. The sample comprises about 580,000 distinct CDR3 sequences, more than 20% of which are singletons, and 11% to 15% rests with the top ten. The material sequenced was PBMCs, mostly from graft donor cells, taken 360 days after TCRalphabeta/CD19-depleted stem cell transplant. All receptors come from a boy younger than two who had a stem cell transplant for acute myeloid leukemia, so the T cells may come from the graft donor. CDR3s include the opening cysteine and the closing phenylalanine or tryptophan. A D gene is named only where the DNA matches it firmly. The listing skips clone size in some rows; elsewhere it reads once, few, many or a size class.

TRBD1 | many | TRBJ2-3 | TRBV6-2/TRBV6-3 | CASSPTRQGITDTQYF | TGTGCCAGCAGCCCTACCAGACAGGGGATCACAGATACGCAGTATTTT
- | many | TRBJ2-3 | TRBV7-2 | CASSLGGTSTDTQYF | TGTGCCAGCAGCTTGGGGGGGACAAGCACAGATACGCAGTATTTT
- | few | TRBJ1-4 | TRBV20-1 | CSARGREEKLFF | TGCAGTGCTAGAGGACGGGAAGAAAAACTGTTTTTT
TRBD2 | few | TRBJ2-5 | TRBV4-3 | CASSQVVAGGRETQYF | TGCGCCAGCAGCCAAGTAGTAGCGGGGGGTCGAGAGACCCAGTACTTC
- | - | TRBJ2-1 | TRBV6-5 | CASSYSMGRVILNEQFF | TGTGCCAGCAGTTACTCGATGGGCAGGGTAATATTAAATGAGCAGTTCTTC
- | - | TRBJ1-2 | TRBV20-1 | CSARDPGTPGYTF | TGCAGTGCTAGGGATCCCGGGACACCTGGCTACACCTTC
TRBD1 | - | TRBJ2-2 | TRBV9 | CASSPRGQGGTGELFF | TGTGCCAGCAGCCCCCGCGGACAGGGGGGAACCGGGGAGCTGTTTTTT
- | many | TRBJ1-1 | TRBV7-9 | CASSLPEGGHTEAFF | TGTGCCAGCAGCTTACCGGAAGGCGGTCACACTGAAGCTTTCTTT
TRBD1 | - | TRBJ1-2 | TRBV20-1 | CSASRDRASINYGYTF | TGCAGTGCTAGCAGGGACAGGGCTTCCATTAACTATGGCTACACCTTC
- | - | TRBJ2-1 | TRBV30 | CAWSVGAGIIIF | -
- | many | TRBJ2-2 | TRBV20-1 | CSARDNQGRGTGELFF | TGCAGTGCTAGAGATAATCAGGGGCGAGGCACCGGGGAGCTGTTTTTT
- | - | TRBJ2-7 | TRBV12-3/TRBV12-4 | CAICLSRFQAGERYREQYF | TGTGCCATCTGTTTAAGCCGATTCCAGGCTGGGGAAAGATATAGGGAGCAGTACTTC
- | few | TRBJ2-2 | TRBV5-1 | CASSLDVAGELFF | TGCGCCAGCAGCTTGGATGTAGCCGGGGAGCTGTTTTTT
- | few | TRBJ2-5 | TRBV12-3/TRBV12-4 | CASSDLNNGQERQETQYF | TGTGCCAGCAGCGACCTAAACAACGGGCAGGAACGGCAAGAGACCCAGTACTTC
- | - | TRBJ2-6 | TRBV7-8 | CASSLAPSSVGSGANVLTF | TGTGCCAGCAGCTTAGCGCCAAGTTCTGTGGGCTCTGGGGCCAACGTCCTGACTTTC
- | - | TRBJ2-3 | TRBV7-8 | CASSSEGFSDTQYF | TGTGCCAGCAGCTCGGAGGGTTTTTCAGATACGCAGTATTTT
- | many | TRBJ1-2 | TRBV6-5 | CASSHGDLGPAEYGYTF | TGTGCCAGCAGCCACGGTGATCTAGGCCCAGCGGAGTATGGCTACACCTTC
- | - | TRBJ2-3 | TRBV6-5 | CASSYSLYTDTQYF | TGTGCCAGCAGTTACTCGTTATACACAGATACGCAGTATTTT
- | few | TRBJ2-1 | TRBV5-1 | CASSLVDHSYNEQFF | TGCGCCAGCAGCTTGGTAGACCACTCCTACAATGAGCAGTTCTTC
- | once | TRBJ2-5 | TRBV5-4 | CASSFDGTHYF | TGTGCCAGCAGCTTTGATGGGACCCACTACTTC
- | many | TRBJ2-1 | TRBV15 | CATSREGGPPYNEQFF | TGTGCCACCAGCAGAGAAGGGGGGCCCCCCTACAATGAGCAGTTCTTC
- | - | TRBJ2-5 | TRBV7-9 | CASSLEIRTETQYF | TGTGCCAGCAGCTTAGAGATTAGAACGGAGACCCAGTACTTC
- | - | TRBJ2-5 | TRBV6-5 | CASSYSFGSGETQYF | TGTGCCAGCAGTTACTCGTTTGGGTCGGGGGAGACCCAGTACTTC
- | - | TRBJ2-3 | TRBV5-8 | CASSFGGSKDTQYF | TGTGCCAGCAGCTTTGGCGGTTCTAAAGATACGCAGTATTTT
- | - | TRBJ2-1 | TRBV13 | CASSLGKPTANEQFF | TGTGCCAGCAGCTTAGGTAAACCGACAGCAAATGAGCAGTTCTTC
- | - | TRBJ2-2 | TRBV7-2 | CASSLLGGAGELFF | TGTGCCAGCAGCCTACTAGGGGGAGCCGGGGAGCTGTTTTTT
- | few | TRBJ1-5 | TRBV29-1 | CSAVWGAGQPQHF | TGCAGCGCGGTCTGGGGGGCTGGTCAGCCCCAGCATTTT
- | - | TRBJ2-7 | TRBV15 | CATSRDREWSYEQYF | TGTGCCACCAGCAGAGATCGAGAGTGGTCCTACGAGCAGTACTTC
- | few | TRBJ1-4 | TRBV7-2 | CASSLKAGRNEKLFF | TGTGCCAGCAGCTTAAAAGCAGGGAGGAATGAAAAACTGTTTTTT
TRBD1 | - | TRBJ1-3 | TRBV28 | CASSSPGQGAGNTIYF | TGTGCCAGCAGTTCGCCGGGACAGGGGGCGGGAAACACCATATATTTT
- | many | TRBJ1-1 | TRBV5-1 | CASSLDPGQVEAFF | TGCGCCAGCAGCTTGGACCCGGGTCAGGTGGAAGCTTTCTTT
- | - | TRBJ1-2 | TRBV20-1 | CSASRRSNTF | TGCAGTGCTAGCCGGCGGTCCAATACCTTC
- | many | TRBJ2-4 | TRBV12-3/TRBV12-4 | CASSLRGVGPRLAKNIQYF | TGTGCCAGCAGTTTAAGGGGGGTGGGCCCGAGACTAGCCAAAAACATTCAGTACTTC
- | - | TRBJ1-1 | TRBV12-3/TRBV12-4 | CASSLGQILEAFF | TGTGCCAGCAGTTTAGGACAGATACTTGAAGCTTTCTTT
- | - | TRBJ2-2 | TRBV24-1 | CATRQERTGELFF | TGTGCCACCCGACAGGAACGGACCGGGGAGCTGTTTTTT
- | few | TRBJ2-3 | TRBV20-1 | CSARASPGQRPGDTQYF | TGCAGTGCTAGAGCGAGCCCGGGACAACGACCGGGAGATACGCAGTATTTT
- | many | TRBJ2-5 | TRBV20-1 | CSARDPSGETQYF | TGCAGTGCTAGAGATCCAAGCGGAGAGACCCAGTACTTC
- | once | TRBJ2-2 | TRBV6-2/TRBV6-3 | CASSYSRTPGELFF | TGTGCCAGCAGTTACTCGAGAACGCCCGGGGAGCTGTTTTTT
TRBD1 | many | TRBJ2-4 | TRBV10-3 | CAISPGQGAKNIQYF | TGTGCCATCAGTCCGGGACAGGGAGCCAAAAACATTCAGTACTTC
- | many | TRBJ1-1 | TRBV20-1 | CSARPAWGDTEAFF | TGCAGTGCTAGACCGGCCTGGGGGGACACTGAAGCTTTCTTT
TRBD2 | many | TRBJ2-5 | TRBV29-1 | CSVEWLASGEETQYF | TGCAGCGTTGAGTGGTTGGCTAGCGGAGAAGAGACCCAGTACTTC
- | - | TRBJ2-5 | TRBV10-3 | CAIKGETLGETQYF | TGTGCCATCAAAGGGGAAACCCTTGGGGAGACCCAGTACTTC
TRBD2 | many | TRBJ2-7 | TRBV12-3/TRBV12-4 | CASSSNLLAGGPPEQYF | TGTGCCAGCAGCTCCAACCTGCTAGCGGGGGGACCCCCCGAGCAGTACTTC
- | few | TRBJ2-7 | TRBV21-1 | CASFRHRDRGIHEQYF | TGTGCCAGCTTCAGACACCGGGACAGGGGAATCCACGAGCAGTACTTC
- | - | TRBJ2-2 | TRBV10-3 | CAISTGSNTGELFF | TGTGCCATCAGCACGGGGTCGAACACCGGGGAGCTGTTTTTT
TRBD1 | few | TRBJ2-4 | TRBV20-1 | CSARQGAKNIQYF | TGCAGTGCTAGACAGGGGGCTAAAAACATTCAGTACTTC
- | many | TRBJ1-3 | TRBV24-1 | CATSDWTPTGNTIYF | TGTGCCACCAGTGATTGGACACCGACGGGAAACACCATATATTTT
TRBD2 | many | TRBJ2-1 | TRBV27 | CASSFGLAGSSYNEQFF | TGTGCCAGCAGTTTCGGGCTAGCGGGGAGCTCCTACAATGAGCAGTTCTTC
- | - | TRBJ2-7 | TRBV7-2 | CASSLVVTSFAEQYF | TGTGCCAGCAGCTTAGTCGTGACTAGTTTTGCCGAGCAGTACTTC
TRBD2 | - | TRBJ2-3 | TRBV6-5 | CASSTLAGGDVDTQYF | TGTGCCAGCAGTACCCTAGCGGGGGGGGATGTAGATACGCAGTATTTT
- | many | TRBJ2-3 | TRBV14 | CASSHPKGTDTQYF | TGTGCCAGCAGCCATCCCAAGGGCACAGATACGCAGTATTTT
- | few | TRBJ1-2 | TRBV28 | CASSPATLNYGYTF | TGTGCCAGCAGTCCGGCAACCTTAAACTATGGCTACACCTTC
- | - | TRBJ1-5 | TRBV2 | CASVAERLIGNQPQHF | TGTGCCAGCGTTGCTGAACGTTTAATTGGCAATCAGCCCCAGCATTTT
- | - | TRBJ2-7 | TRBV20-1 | CSAPGQKPYEQYF | TGCAGTGCACCTGGACAGAAACCCTACGAGCAGTACTTC